This TCR beta chain was captured in a study of T-cell memory formation after mild COVID-19. Study-level points and caveats: Clones contracting day 15 to 85 were balanced CD4/CD8; later expanders leaned CD4+. Several responding clones turned up in pre-infection memory, indicating that cross-reactive memory may have taken part.

It was 5'RACE with constant-segment primers that produced the TCR alpha and TCR beta cDNA libraries, which carried sample barcodes and UMIs. TCRdb re-called the 5' RACE reads with MiXCR, one entry per CDR3 protein. The sample lists 410,000 or so distinct CDR3 sequences, about a quarter occurring once. This CDR3 spans 12 amino acids. Trimming stripped 1 base from V and 3 bases from J, with 4 bases between. Per the germline V gene, CDR1 is SGHRS and CDR2 is YFSETQ. This clonotype was seen a few times. Its antigen is unknown. The TCR comes from an adult woman who had mild COVID-19 (a few samples of this study predate the infection). Cell type and time point are not known. V gene TRBV5-1 combines with J gene TRBJ1-1; D remains ambiguous. Material for sequencing was PBMCs or a T cell subset sorted from them (not recorded which). The CDR3 loop is CASSLYDTEAFF. The CDR3 coding sequence is TGCGCCAGCAGCTTGTACGACACTGAAGCTTTCTTT.